This T cell receptor (beta chain) was captured by sequencing in a study of OX40 agonist ivuxolimab in advanced cancers. The wider study: Ivuxolimab, which patients received intravenously every 2 weeks, was dosed at 0.01 to 10 mg/kg.

Study-wide results and limits: What antigens the expanded peripheral T cells recognized was never established. At 0.1 to 3.0 mg/kg and by week 6, clonal expansion occurred in CD4+ and CD8+ blood T cells.

Profiled with immunoSEQ multiplex PCR; TCRdb holds only in-frame clones, not every one. The sample gives roughly 65,000 clones, 60% to 85% of which show up once; under 2.5% is in the top ten. CDR3 size: 13 residues. V was clipped by 8 bases and J by 1 base, with 11 bases between them. From germline, CDR1 is MNHEY and CDR2 SMNVEV (reference sequence). This clone was detected a few times. As yet, its antigen is unknown. The clonotype was recovered from an adult with an advanced solid tumor such as melanoma, head and neck, liver or kidney cancer. Sequenced material: CD4+ or CD8+ T cells sorted from blood, taken in a trial of the OX40 agonist ivuxolimab. This rearrangement joins TRBV27 to TRBJ1-1; D remains unclear. CDR3 loop: CASRILPNTEAFF. The CDR3 bases are TGTGCCAGCCGCATATTACCGAACACTGAAGCTTTCTTT.